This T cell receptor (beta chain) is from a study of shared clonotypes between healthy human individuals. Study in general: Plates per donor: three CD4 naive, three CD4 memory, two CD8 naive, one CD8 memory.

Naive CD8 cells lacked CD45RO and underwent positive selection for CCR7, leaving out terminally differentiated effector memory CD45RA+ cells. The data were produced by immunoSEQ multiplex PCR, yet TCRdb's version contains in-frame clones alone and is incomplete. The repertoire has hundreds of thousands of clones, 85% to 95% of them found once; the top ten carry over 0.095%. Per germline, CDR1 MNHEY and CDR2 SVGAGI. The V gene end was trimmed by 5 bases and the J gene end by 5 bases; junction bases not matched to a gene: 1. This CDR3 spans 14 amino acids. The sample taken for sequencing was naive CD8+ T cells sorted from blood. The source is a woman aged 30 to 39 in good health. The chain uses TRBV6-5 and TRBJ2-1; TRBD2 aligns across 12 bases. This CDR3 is CASSLAGGDNEQFF. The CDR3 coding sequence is TGTGCCAGCAGTCTAGCGGGAGGGGACAATGAGCAGTTCTTC.